The rows below give T cell receptor beta chains drawn from one sample of a study of T cells after yellow fever vaccination. TCRdb recomputed calls from the 5' RACE reads with MiXCR, one row per CDR3 protein. The repertoire holds just over 300,000 distinct CDR3 sequences, 3.6% seen once, with 20% to 30% in the top ten. The starting material was PBMCs, obtained on the day of the yellow fever booster vaccination. These receptors were taken from a man younger than 35 who received the YFV17D yellow fever vaccine. The CDR3 runs from the conserved cysteine through the conserved F or W. The order of the fields is J gene, V gene, D gene, clone size, CDR3 DNA, CDR3 protein. A D gene is named only where the DNA matches it firmly. The size entry is marked missing in some rows and otherwise reads once, few, many or a size class.

J: TRBJ2-1; V: TRBV4-3; D: .; size: many; DNA: TGCGCCAGCAGCCCATGGGTAGGGAACTACAATGAGCAGTTCTTC; CDR3: CASSPWVGNYNEQFF
J: TRBJ2-5; V: TRBV7-2; D: .; size: many; DNA: TGTGCCAGCTGTTACAGGGGAGGGGAGACCCAGTACTTC; CDR3: CASCYRGGETQYF
J: TRBJ2-5; V: TRBV14; D: .; size: .; DNA: TGTGCCAGCAGCCAAGCAGGACTATCTCAAGAGACCCAGTACTTC; CDR3: CASSQAGLSQETQYF
J: TRBJ1-4; V: TRBV6-5; D: .; size: many; DNA: TGTGCCAGCAGTTACTCTCCAGGGCGAACTGAAAAACTGTTTTTT; CDR3: CASSYSPGRTEKLFF
J: TRBJ2-5; V: TRBV7-2; D: .; size: many; DNA: TGTGCCAGCAGGCAGACTCGGGAGACCCAGTACTTC; CDR3: CASRQTRETQYF
J: TRBJ1-5; V: TRBV6-2/TRBV6-3; D: .; size: .; DNA: TGTGCCGGCAGCTCTCAGGGAAGCAATCAGCCCCAGCATTTT; CDR3: CAGSSQGSNQPQHF
J: TRBJ1-1; V: TRBV5-1; D: .; size: many; DNA: TGCGCCAGCAGCTTGGGGGTAGTGGTCACTGAAGCTTTCTTT; CDR3: CASSLGVVVTEAFF
J: TRBJ1-5; V: TRBV9; D: .; size: few; DNA: TGTGCCAGCAGCACCCGTGACAGTAGCAATCAGCCCCAGCATTTT; CDR3: CASSTRDSSNQPQHF
J: TRBJ2-5; V: TRBV11-2; D: .; size: many; DNA: TGTGCCAGCAGCCCACAGGGAGGCGAGACCCAGTACTTC; CDR3: CASSPQGGETQYF
J: TRBJ2-3; V: TRBV7-2; D: TRBD2; size: .; DNA: TGTGCCAGCAGCTTAGCTAGCGGGGGTATAGATACGCAGTATTTT; CDR3: CASSLASGGIDTQYF
J: TRBJ1-5; V: TRBV4-2; D: .; size: .; DNA: TGTGCCAGCAGCCAAGTTCAAGAGGGAGCGGGTCAGCCCCAGCATTTT; CDR3: CASSQVQEGAGQPQHF
J: TRBJ2-5; V: TRBV12-3/TRBV12-4; D: .; size: .; DNA: TGTGCCAGCAGTCGCCGTCAGGGTCTTGGAGAGACCCAGTACTTC; CDR3: CASSRRQGLGETQYF
J: TRBJ2-7; V: TRBV12-3/TRBV12-4; D: .; size: .; DNA: TGTGCCAGCAGCCCATATCTCTTGACCTACGAGCAGTACTTC; CDR3: CASSPYLLTYEQYF
J: TRBJ2-7; V: TRBV7-2; D: .; size: many; DNA: TGTGCCAGCAGCTTGCTTATCCACGAGCAGTACTTC; CDR3: CASSLLIHEQYF
J: TRBJ2-7; V: TRBV19; D: .; size: many; DNA: TGTGCCAGTAAACCCCGCCGTGGAGGCCCCGAGGGCGAGCAGTACTTC; CDR3: CASKPRRGGPEGEQYF
J: TRBJ1-1; V: TRBV7-3; D: .; size: many; DNA: TGTGCCAGCAGCTTGGCAGGGGATAGCACTGAAGCTTTCTTT; CDR3: CASSLAGDSTEAFF
J: TRBJ2-3; V: TRBV11-2; D: TRBD2; size: many; DNA: TGTGCCAGCAGCTCTAGACTAGCGGGGGGGACAGATACGCAGTATTTT; CDR3: CASSSRLAGGTDTQYF
J: TRBJ2-7; V: TRBV5-1; D: .; size: many; DNA: TGCGCCAGCAACCCAACAGGGTCCTACGAGCAGTACTTC; CDR3: CASNPTGSYEQYF
J: TRBJ1-2; V: TRBV10-3; D: .; size: .; DNA: TGTGCCATCGATTTAGGGCGCTATGGCTACACCTTC; CDR3: CAIDLGRYGYTF
J: TRBJ1-3; V: TRBV6-5; D: .; size: many; DNA: TGTGCCAGCAGTTACCGGGCAGGGCCCGGAAACACCATATATTTT; CDR3: CASSYRAGPGNTIYF
J: TRBJ2-5; V: TRBV3-1; D: .; size: few; DNA: TGTGCCAGCGGTATACAGGGTGGAGAGACCCAGTACTTC; CDR3: CASGIQGGETQYF
J: TRBJ2-7; V: TRBV12-3/TRBV12-4; D: TRBD2; size: few; DNA: TGTGCCAGTGGACTAGCGGGACCAGTCTTC; CDR3: CASGLAGPVF
J: TRBJ1-1; V: TRBV15; D: .; size: many; DNA: TGTGCCACCAGCGAGAGGGCCCAGGCCACTGAAGCTTTCTTT; CDR3: CATSERAQATEAFF
J: TRBJ2-1; V: TRBV29-1; D: TRBD1; size: .; DNA: TGCAGCGTTGTAGGCTCAGGGGGCTACAATGAGCAGTTCTTC; CDR3: CSVVGSGGYNEQFF
J: TRBJ1-5; V: TRBV12-3/TRBV12-4; D: TRBD1; size: few; DNA: TGTGCCAGCAGTTCCACGGACAGGATCAATCAGCCCCAGCATTTT; CDR3: CASSSTDRINQPQHF
J: TRBJ2-7; V: TRBV4-1; D: .; size: .; DNA: TGCGCCAGCAGCCAAGACGCACAAAGAGTACTCCCTCTCTACGAGCAGTACTTC; CDR3: CASSQDAQRVLPLYEQYF
J: TRBJ2-7; V: TRBV6-5; D: .; size: many; DNA: TGTGCCAGCAGTCGCGGGGATATCTACGAGCAGTACTTC; CDR3: CASSRGDIYEQYF
J: TRBJ1-2; V: TRBV20-1; D: .; size: few; DNA: TGCAGTGCTAGAATCCTAAGCTATGGCTACACCTTC; CDR3: CSARILSYGYTF
J: TRBJ2-1; V: TRBV28; D: .; size: .; DNA: TGTGCCAGCAGGCCGCGGGGGCAACCTGAGCAGTTCTTC; CDR3: CASRPRGQPEQFF
J: TRBJ1-1; V: TRBV10-3; D: TRBD1; size: .; DNA: TGTGCCATCGGGACCGGACAGGGCGGCCGTTTGAACACTGAAGCTTTCTTT; CDR3: CAIGTGQGGRLNTEAFF
J: TRBJ2-7; V: TRBV2; D: .; size: many; DNA: TGTGCCAGCAGAGGACGACCGGGACAATCAGCGGGAGAGCAGTACTTC; CDR3: CASRGRPGQSAGEQYF
J: TRBJ2-7; V: TRBV11-2; D: .; size: many; DNA: TGTGCCAGCAGCCCCCAACGAGGATCTGGCGAGCAGTACTTC; CDR3: CASSPQRGSGEQYF
J: TRBJ2-4; V: TRBV4-1; D: .; size: medium-sized; DNA: TGCGCCACCTCGGGTGCGGGCTTTCTGGCCAAAAACATTCAGTACTTC; CDR3: CATSGAGFLAKNIQYF
J: TRBJ1-6; V: TRBV6-1; D: .; size: .; DNA: TGTGCCAGCAGGGTAGATTCACCCCTCCACTTT; CDR3: CASRVDSPLHF
J: TRBJ1-1; V: TRBV7-2; D: TRBD1; size: many; DNA: TGTGCCAGCAGCTTAAGGGGCGGGACAGGGGAACTGAACACTGAAGCTTTCTTT; CDR3: CASSLRGGTGELNTEAFF
J: TRBJ1-1; V: TRBV20-1; D: .; size: few; DNA: TGCAGTGCTAGTCGGGGGGAGAACACTGAAGCTTTCTTT; CDR3: CSASRGENTEAFF
J: TRBJ2-2; V: TRBV7-2; D: .; size: few; DNA: TGTGCCAGCCTAGGACACATGAACACCGGGGAGCTGTTTTTT; CDR3: CASLGHMNTGELFF
J: TRBJ2-1; V: TRBV12-5; D: TRBD1; size: many; DNA: TGTGCTAGTGGTTTGGGACAGGGGGCACGGGATGAGCAGTTCTTC; CDR3: CASGLGQGARDEQFF
J: TRBJ1-1; V: TRBV4-3; D: .; size: many; DNA: TGCGCCAGCAGCCAGGACAGAAACACTGAAGCTTTCTTT; CDR3: CASSQDRNTEAFF
J: TRBJ1-4; V: TRBV20-1; D: .; size: .; DNA: TGCAGTGCTATAGCGGGGGGAGAGGAAAAACTGTTTTTT; CDR3: CSAIAGGEEKLFF
J: TRBJ2-5; V: TRBV29-1; D: .; size: few; DNA: TGCAGCGTTGAGCTGACAGGCCACCAAGAGACCCAGTACTTC; CDR3: CSVELTGHQETQYF
J: TRBJ2-3; V: TRBV2; D: TRBD2; size: .; DNA: TGTGCCAGCGGGGGACTAGCTAGCACAGATACGCAGTATTTT; CDR3: CASGGLASTDTQYF
J: TRBJ2-6; V: TRBV7-8; D: .; size: many; DNA: TGTGCCAGCAGCTCCGGTGCGGGAGGGGCCAACGTCCTGACTTTC; CDR3: CASSSGAGGANVLTF
J: TRBJ2-3; V: TRBV20-1; D: TRBD1; size: .; DNA: TGCAGTGCGGACAGGGTCATCTTCACCCACGTCCCAGATACGCAGTATTTT; CDR3: CSADRVIFTHVPDTQYF
J: TRBJ2-5; V: TRBV29-1; D: .; size: few; DNA: TGCAGCGTAGGCCTCAGGCAAGAGACCCAGTACTTC; CDR3: CSVGLRQETQYF
J: TRBJ2-5; V: TRBV11-2; D: TRBD1; size: many; DNA: TGTGCCAGCAGCTTACCTACAGGGGGGAGAACCCAGTACTTC; CDR3: CASSLPTGGRTQYF
J: TRBJ2-1; V: TRBV7-3; D: TRBD2; size: many; DNA: TGTGCCAGCAGCTTAACCCCTAGCGGGGGTTACAATGAGCAGTTCTTC; CDR3: CASSLTPSGGYNEQFF
J: TRBJ2-5; V: TRBV7-9; D: .; size: few; DNA: TGTGCCAGCAGCCCTGGGGTGGACACCGGATGGGAGACCCAGTACTTC; CDR3: CASSPGVDTGWETQYF
J: TRBJ2-7; V: TRBV12-3/TRBV12-4; D: .; size: .; DNA: TGTGCCAGCAGTTTACGGTTTGCCTACGAGCAGTACTTC; CDR3: CASSLRFAYEQYF
J: TRBJ2-2; V: TRBV27; D: TRBD1; size: many; DNA: TGTGCCAGCAGGCCGACCGGGACAGGGAACACCGGGGAGCTGTTTTTT; CDR3: CASRPTGTGNTGELFF
J: TRBJ2-3; V: TRBV4-1; D: .; size: many; DNA: TGCGCCAGCAGCCAAGTGACGGCAGGAGATACGCAGTATTTT; CDR3: CASSQVTAGDTQYF
J: TRBJ1-6; V: TRBV27; D: .; size: .; DNA: TGTGCCAGCAGTCAGGCACACCCGAGCTCCTATAATTCACCCCTCCACTTT; CDR3: CASSQAHPSSYNSPLHF
J: TRBJ2-3; V: TRBV6-4; D: TRBD1; size: many; DNA: TGTGCCAGCAGTGAAGGGACAGGGGACACAGATACGCAGTATTTT; CDR3: CASSEGTGDTDTQYF
J: TRBJ2-3; V: TRBV18; D: .; size: few; DNA: TGTGCCAGCTCACCACCGTACAGAACCCCGAGCACAGATACGCAGTATTTT; CDR3: CASSPPYRTPSTDTQYF
J: TRBJ2-1; V: TRBV10-3; D: .; size: many; DNA: TGTGCCATCAGTCCAGGGGAGTCGACCTACAATGAGCAGTTCTTC; CDR3: CAISPGESTYNEQFF
J: TRBJ2-5; V: TRBV27; D: TRBD2; size: few; DNA: TGTGCCAGCAGCATGACTAGCGGGGGGATAGAGACCCAGTACTTC; CDR3: CASSMTSGGIETQYF
J: TRBJ1-6; V: TRBV5-3; D: TRBD1; size: .; DNA: TGTGCCAGAAGGCCTAACAGGGGGCGTTTTAATTCACCCCTCCACTTT; CDR3: CARRPNRGRFNSPLHF
J: TRBJ1-1; V: TRBV29-1; D: .; size: .; DNA: TGCAGCGTCGGCCCCAGGGGACCTATGAACACTGAAGCTTTCTTT; CDR3: CSVGPRGPMNTEAFF
J: TRBJ2-5; V: TRBV30; D: .; size: few; DNA: TGTGCCTGTCTCTCTATGGGCTCTGGGGAGACCCAGTACTTC; CDR3: CACLSMGSGETQYF